The next 27 T cell receptor beta chains were all read from a single sample in a study of Ad26.COV2.S vaccination and SARS-CoV-2 variants. Treatment reported: about 20 received Ad26.COV2.S at low or high dose, single or two shots; 5 received placebo; per-sample allocation not given. Sampling was performed 63 days after the first vaccine or placebo injection. Clones were read by immunoSEQ multiplex PCR, and TCRdb kept only the in-frame ones, dropping some. There are some 370,000 clones in the sample; around four fifths occur only once, and 7% to 9.5% lies in the top ten. The sequencing used peripheral blood, collected in a trial of Ad26.COV2.S vaccine versus placebo. The receptor source for this set is a person aged 18 to 65 who received the Ad26.COV2.S COVID-19 vaccine or a placebo.

The J gene is TRBJ2-7, the V gene TRBV7-9, with a possible D match to TRBD1 (6 bases). This CDR3 contains 13 residues. Between the trimmed V and J ends, which lost 3 bases and 4 bases, there was a span of 10 bases. Per the germline V gene, CDR1 is SEHNR and CDR2 is FQNEAQ (reference sequence). CDR3 sequence: CASSFRGRYEQYF. In DNA form, the CDR3 reads TGTGCCAGCAGCTTCAGGGGTCGGTACGAGCAGTACTTC.

The sample holds one count of this clone. The V call is TRBV14, the J call TRBJ2-1, with TRBD2 matching over 8 bases. Germline V lookup: CDR1 SGHDN, CDR2 FVKESK. The trim removed 4 bases at V and 10 bases at J, leaving 12 bases unmatched. The CDR3 sequence is 15 residues long. As DNA, the CDR3 is TGTGCCAGCAGCCGGACGGGACTAGTTAGTCGGGAGCAGTTCTTC. It encodes CASSRTGLVSREQFF.

The chain combines TRBV29-1 with TRBJ1-1; D is unresolved. The V end lost 1 base, the J end lost 0 bases, and 12 bases lay between the germline ends. The CDR3 length is 15 residues. Germline values: CDR1 SQVTM, CDR2 ANQGSEA. The CDR3 nucleotides read TGCAGCGTTGAAGCCGGTTGGGCTATGAACACTGAAGCTTTCTTT. Its protein product is CSVEAGWAMNTEAFF.

The J gene is TRBJ2-7, the V gene TRBV21-1; the D call in the table, TRBD1, was not verified against the DNA. TRBV21-1 is reported as a pseudogene. This CDR3 comprises 18 residues. CDR3 coding DNA: TGTGCCAGCAGCAAAGCTCGAGGGAAGGGGGTTCACTCCTACGAGCAGTACTTC. This gives the protein CASSKARGKGVHSYEQYF.

The chain couples TRBV18 to TRBJ2-3; D is unresolved. The CDR3 runs to 15 residues. Between the trimmed V and J ends, which lost 3 bases and 6 bases, there was a span of 16 bases. Germline V gives CDR1 KGHSH, CDR2 LQKENI. In DNA, the CDR3 is TGTGCCAGCTCACCCGCCTCCAGTGGATCCGATACGCAGTATTTT. It is translated as CASSPASSGSDTQYF.

The chain has TRBV3-1 (or the pseudogene TRBV3-2) and TRBJ2-1; perhaps TRBD1 as D (5 bases). The CDR3 consists of 14 residues. Germline CDR1 LGHDT, CDR2 YNNKEL (reference sequence). The V gene lost 4 bases and the J gene lost 6 bases, with 13 bases spanning the gap. In DNA form, the CDR3 reads TGTGCCAGCAGCCTCTCGACCAGGGTCAATGAGCAGTTCTTC. Translating it yields CASSLSTRVNEQFF.

The chain uses TRBV14 and TRBJ2-5; D not certain. V shed 5 bases and J shed 2 bases, with 3 bases lying between them. Germline CDR1 is SGHDN and CDR2 is FVKESK. The CDR3 runs 11 residues. The CDR3 DNA reads as TGTGCCAGCAGCTCACAAGAGACCCAGTACTTC. Translated, it gives CASSSQETQYF. The full variable domain, in which reference TRBV14 and TRBJ2-5 provide the parts outside the CDR3, is EAGVTQFPSHSVIEKGQTVTLRCDPISGHDNLYWYRRVMGKEIKFLLHFVKESKQDESGMPNNRFLAERTGGTYSTLKVQPAELEDSGVYFCASSSQETQYFGPGTRLLVL.

This chain links TRBV5-6 with TRBJ1-6; no clear D. Germline-derived CDR1 and CDR2 are SGHDT and YYEEEE. The CDR3 consists of 12 residues. Trimming took off 4 bases at V and 14 bases at J, with 13 bases between the two ends. CDR3 amino acids: CASSPLGSALHF. The DNA for the CDR3 is TGTGCCAGCAGCCCTCTGGGGTCCGCCCTCCACTTT.

This clone was recorded once. The J gene is TRBJ2-2, the V gene TRBV19, with 12 bases aligning to TRBD2. Germline trimming cut 6 bases from V and 8 bases from J; bases unmatched to any gene: 10. Germline V gives CDR1 LNHDA, CDR2 SQIVND (reference sequence). The CDR3 loop spans 16 amino acids. CDR3 region: CASRGASGGATGELFF. CDR3 DNA sequence: TGTGCCAGTAGGGGAGCTAGCGGGGGGGCTACTGGGGAGCTGTTTTTT.

V gene TRBV6-2 or TRBV6-3 combines with J gene TRBJ2-3; D is perhaps TRBD1 or TRBD2 (5 bases each). The CDR3 has 16 amino acids. V was clipped by 2 bases and J by 1 base, with 13 bases between them. Germline values: CDR1 MNHEY, CDR2 SVGEGT. The CDR3 region is CASSYMRGWGTDTQYF. Written as DNA, the CDR3 is TGTGCCAGCAGTTACATGAGGGGTTGGGGCACAGATACGCAGTATTTT.

This clone was observed a handful of times. This chain uses TRBV19 with TRBJ1-2; maybe TRBD1 (5 bases). Trimming stripped 5 bases from V and 4 bases from J, with 11 bases between. Germline CDR1 and CDR2: LNHDA and SQIVND (reference sequence). This CDR3 has 13 amino acids. The CDR3 region is CASSPRGTYGYTF. The CDR3 DNA is TGTGCCAGTAGTCCTCGGGGGACCTATGGCTACACCTTC.

V and J are TRBV10-1 and TRBJ2-2; D call uncertain. Germline CDR1 WNHNN, CDR2 SYGVQD (reference sequence). The ends were cut back, 7 bases at V and 10 bases at J, with 13 bases in the middle. The CDR3 consists of 12 residues. The CDR3 loop is CASTPGFAELFF. The CDR3, as DNA: TGCGCCAGCACCCCTGGGTTTGCGGAGCTGTTTTTT.

The chain recombines TRBV18 with TRBJ2-5; 10 bases align to TRBD2. Looked up from germline, CDR1 is KGHSH and CDR2 is LQKENI. The J segment lost 4 bases and the V segment lost 6 bases, leaving 11 bases of the junction unmatched. CDR3 length: 16 residues. The CDR3, as DNA: TGTGCCAGCTCTAAAACCGCCCGACTAGCGGGAGAGACCCAGTACTTC. This sequence encodes CASSKTARLAGETQYF.

This sequence joins TRBV6-5 and TRBJ2-5, with 7 bases fitting TRBD1. This CDR3 region has 15 residues. The J segment lost 5 bases and the V segment lost 5 bases, leaving 11 bases of the junction unmatched. From germline, CDR1 is MNHEY and CDR2 SVGAGI. CDR3 nucleotide sequence: TGTGCCAGCAGTAGCCGACAGGGATTGAGGGAGACCCAGTACTTC. This codes for CASSSRQGLRETQYF.

This chain joins TRBV6-6 and TRBJ2-7; D possibly matches TRBD1 or TRBD2 (5 bases each). This CDR3 is built from 16 residues. Trimming stripped 6 bases from V and 5 bases from J, with 23 bases between. Germline CDR1 is MNHNY and CDR2 is SVGAGI (reference sequence). The CDR3 here is CASRLDRGGGYHEQYF. CDR3 bases: TGTGCCAGCAGGTTGGATAGGGGTGGGGGTTACCACGAGCAGTACTTC.

This clone appeared once. The chain combines TRBV18 with TRBJ1-2; 9 nucleotides line up with TRBD1. From germline, CDR1 is KGHSH and CDR2 LQKENI. The CDR3 is 15 amino acids. V lost 2 bases and J lost 3; bases outside the gene matches: 4. CDR3: CASSPWDRVDYGYTF. CDR3 DNA sequence: TGTGCCAGCTCACCATGGGACAGGGTGGACTATGGCTACACCTTC. The complete variable domain, with remaining parts taken from reference TRBV18 and TRBJ1-2, reads NAGVMQNPRHLVRRRGQEARLRCSPMKGHSHVYWYRQLPEEGLKFMVYLQKENIIDESGMPKERFSAEFPKEGPSILRIQQVVRGDSAAYFCASSPWDRVDYGYTFGSGTRLTVV.

This clone occurred many times. V is TRBV15 and J is TRBJ1-1; maybe TRBD1 (5 bases). CDR1 is LNHNV, CDR2 YYDKDF, per germline (reference sequence). The germline V and J ends were trimmed by 1 base and 0 bases, with 15 bases remaining between them. The CDR3 extends over 17 amino acids. Here the CDR3 reads CATSRGARGSMNTEAFF. The DNA for the CDR3 is TGTGCCACCAGCAGAGGGGCCCGGGGCAGCATGAACACTGAAGCTTTCTTT. Full variable domain (remainder filled in from reference TRBV15 and TRBJ1-1): DAMVIQNPRYQVTQFGKPVTLSCSQTLNHNVMYWYQQKSSQAPKLLFHYYDKDFNNEADTPDNFQSRRPNTSFCFLDIRSPGLGDTAMYLCATSRGARGSMNTEAFFGQGTRLTVV.

The rearrangement links TRBV7-9 to TRBJ2-2; TRBD2 aligns across 7 bases. With V trimmed by 3 bases and J by 2 bases, 6 bases remained unmatched. Germline V CDR1 and CDR2: SEHNR, FQNEAQ (reference sequence). This CDR3 has 16 residues. CDR3 nucleotides: TGTGCCAGCAGCTTGTGGGGGAGGGCCAACACCGGGGAGCTGTTTTTT. It specifies CASSLWGRANTGELFF.

The chain recombines TRBV3-1 (or the pseudogene TRBV3-2) with TRBJ2-1; D unresolved. Germline V gene data show CDR1 as LGHDT and CDR2 as YNNKEL (reference sequence). The V gene lost 4 bases and the J gene lost 8 bases, with 12 bases spanning the gap. This CDR3 has 13 residues. The CDR3 DNA follows: TGTGCCAGCAGCCGCCAAGTTCTCGATGAGCAGTTCTTC. It codes for CASSRQVLDEQFF.

The J gene is TRBJ1-1, the V gene TRBV10-2, with a weak D call TRBD1 (5 bases). CDR1 is WSHSY, CDR2 SAAADI, per germline. The CDR3 runs to 13 residues. Trimming pared 3 bases from V and 3 bases from J, leaving 8 bases between. CDR3 DNA sequence: TGCGCCAGCAGTGAACGCAGGGACACTGAAGCTTTCTTT. It yields the protein CASSERRDTEAFF.

This sequence joins TRBV5-5 and TRBJ2-2; the match to TRBD1 covers 9 bases. The V segment lost 2 bases and the J segment 4 bases; nucleotides outside the gene matches: 6. There are 16 residues in the CDR3. The V gene's germline CDR1 is SGHKS and CDR2 YYEKEE (reference sequence). The CDR3 DNA reads TGTGCCAGCAGCTTTACAGGGGGCCTGATCACCGGGGAGCTGTTTTTT. Translation gives CASSFTGGLITGELFF.

This chain joins TRBV6-6 and TRBJ1-1; the D gene is possibly TRBD1 (6 bases). Trimming took off 0 bases at V and 3 bases at J, with 14 bases between the two ends. The germline V gene has CDR1 MNHNY and CDR2 SVGAGI (reference sequence). The CDR3 has 16 amino acids. The CDR3 sequence: CASSYSRPSGDTEAFF. CDR3 DNA: TGTGCCAGCAGTTACTCGAGGCCCTCAGGGGACACTGAAGCTTTCTTT.

This clone was observed once. The V gene is TRBV15, the J gene TRBJ2-5; D unclear. The CDR3 runs to 13 residues. Trimming left V 3 bases short and J 4 bases short, with 9 bases between. CDR1 is LNHNV and CDR2 is YYDKDF in the germline V gene (reference sequence). CDR3 coding DNA: TGTGCCACCAGCAGGTCGCTGGGAGAGACCCAGTACTTC. Translated: CATSRSLGETQYF.

The chain couples TRBV2 to TRBJ1-6, with a tentative D call TRBD1 (6 bases). This CDR3 region has 14 residues. The germline V gene has CDR1 SNHLY and CDR2 FYNNEI. V was cut by 4 bases and J by 6 bases, with 10 bases left in between. Here the CDR3 reads CASSARGTNSPLHF. DNA for the CDR3: TGTGCCAGCAGTGCTAGGGGGACTAATTCACCCCTCCACTTT.

This chain uses TRBV7-9 with TRBJ2-2; D is ambiguous. V was trimmed by 0 bases and J by 6 bases, leaving 14 bases between them. Looked up from germline, CDR1 is SEHNR and CDR2 is FQNEAQ (reference sequence). This CDR3 has 16 residues. CDR3 sequence (DNA): TGTGCCAGCAGCTTAGCAATCGGCCTACCTCCCGGGGAGCTGTTTTTT. Amino acids: CASSLAIGLPPGELFF. The full variable domain, its missing parts supplied by reference TRBV7-9 and TRBJ2-2, is DTGVSQNPRHKITKRGQNVTFRCDPISEHNRLYWYRQTLGQGPEFLTYFQNEAQLEKSRLLSDRFSAERPKGSFSTLEIQRTEQGDSAMYLCASSLAIGLPPGELFFGEGSRLTVL.

V usage is TRBV6-2 or TRBV6-3 and J usage is TRBJ2-3, with TRBD1 as a possible D gene (5 bases). The CDR3 covers 12 residues. V was cut by 6 bases and J by 5 bases, with 9 bases left in between. Germline lookup yields CDR1 MNHEY and CDR2 SVGEGT. CDR3 sequence (DNA): TGTGCCAGCAGCATCCAGGGAGATACGCAGTATTTT. Amino acids: CASSIQGDTQYF.

The genes are TRBV7-6 and TRBJ2-6; 7 nucleotides align to TRBD1. The CDR3 runs 16 residues. Germline trimming cut 5 bases from V and 7 bases from J; bases unmatched to any gene: 11. Germline V gene sequence: CDR1 SGHVS, CDR2 FNYEAQ. The CDR3 spells CASSPNRGMGANVLTF. DNA for the CDR3: TGTGCCAGCAGCCCCAACAGGGGTATGGGAGCCAACGTCCTGACTTTC. The variable domain in full, completed from reference TRBV7-6 and TRBJ2-6, reads GAGVSQSPRYKVTKRGQDVALRCDPISGHVSLYWYRQALGQGPEFLTYFNYEAQQDKSGLPNDRFSAERPEGSISTLTIQRTEQRDSAMYRCASSPNRGMGANVLTFGAGSRLTVL.